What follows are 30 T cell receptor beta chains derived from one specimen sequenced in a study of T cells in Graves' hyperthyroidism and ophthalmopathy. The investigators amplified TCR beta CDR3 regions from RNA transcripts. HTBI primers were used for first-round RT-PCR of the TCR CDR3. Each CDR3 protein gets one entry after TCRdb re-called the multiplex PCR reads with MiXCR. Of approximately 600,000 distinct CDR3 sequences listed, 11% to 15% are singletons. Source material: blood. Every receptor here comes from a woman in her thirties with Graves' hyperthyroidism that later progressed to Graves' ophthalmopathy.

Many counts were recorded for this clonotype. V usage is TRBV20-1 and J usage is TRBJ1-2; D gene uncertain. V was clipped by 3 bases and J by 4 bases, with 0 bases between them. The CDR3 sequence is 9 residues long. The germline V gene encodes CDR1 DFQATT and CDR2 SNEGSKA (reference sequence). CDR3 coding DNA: TGCAGTGCTAGCTATGGCTACACCTTC. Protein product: CSASYGYTF.

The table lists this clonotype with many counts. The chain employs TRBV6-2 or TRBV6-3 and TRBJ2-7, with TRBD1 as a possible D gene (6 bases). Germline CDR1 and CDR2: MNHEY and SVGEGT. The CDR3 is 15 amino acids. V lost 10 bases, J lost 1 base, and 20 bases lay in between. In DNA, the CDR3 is TGTGCCACCGCTACCACAGGGCACCCTTCCTACGAGCAGTACTTC. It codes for CATATTGHPSYEQYF.

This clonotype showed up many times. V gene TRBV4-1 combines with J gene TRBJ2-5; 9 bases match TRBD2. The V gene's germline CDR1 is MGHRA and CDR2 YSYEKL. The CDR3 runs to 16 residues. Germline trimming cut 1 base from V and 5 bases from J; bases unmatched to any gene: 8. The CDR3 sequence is CASSQGVSGSAETQYF. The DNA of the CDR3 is TGCGCCAGCAGCCAAGGTGTTAGCGGGAGCGCGGAGACCCAGTACTTC.

The CDR3 region has the DNA TGTGCCAGCAGCTTAGCGGAAGGGACTGGTGACACCGGGGAGCTGTTTTTT. Translation gives CASSLAEGTGDTGELFF. The rearrangement uses TRBV7-6 and TRBJ2-2; D may be TRBD2 (6 bases). CDR1 and CDR2 (germline): SGHVS, FNYEAQ. The germline V and J ends were trimmed by 0 bases and 3 bases, with 14 bases remaining between them. The CDR3 totals 17 residues. Complete variable domain (other parts from reference TRBV7-6 and TRBJ2-2): GAGVSQSPRYKVTKRGQDVALRCDPISGHVSLYWYRQALGQGPEFLTYFNYEAQQDKSGLPNDRFSAERPEGSISTLTIQRTEQRDSAMYRCASSLAEGTGDTGELFFGEGSRLTVL.

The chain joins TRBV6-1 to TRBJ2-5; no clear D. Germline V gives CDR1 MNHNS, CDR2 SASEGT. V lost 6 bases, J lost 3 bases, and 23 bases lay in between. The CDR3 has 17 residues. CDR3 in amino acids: CASRRFIVRDTEETQYF. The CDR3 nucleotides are TGTGCCAGCAGGCGGTTTATTGTAAGGGATACCGAAGAGACCCAGTACTTC.

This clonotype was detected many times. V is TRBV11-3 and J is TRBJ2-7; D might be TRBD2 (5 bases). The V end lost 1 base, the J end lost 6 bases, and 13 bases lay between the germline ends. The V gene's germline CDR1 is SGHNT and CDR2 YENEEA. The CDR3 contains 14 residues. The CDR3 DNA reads TGTGCCAGCAGCTTAGTGGCGGGCGGACCCGAGCAGTACTTC. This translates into CASSLVAGGPEQYF.

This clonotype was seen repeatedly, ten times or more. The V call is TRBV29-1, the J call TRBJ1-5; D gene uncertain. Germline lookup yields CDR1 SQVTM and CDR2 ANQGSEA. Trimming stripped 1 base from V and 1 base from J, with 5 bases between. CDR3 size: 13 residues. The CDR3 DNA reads TGCAGCGTTGAAGGGGAGAGCAATCAGCCCCAGCATTTT. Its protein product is CSVEGESNQPQHF.

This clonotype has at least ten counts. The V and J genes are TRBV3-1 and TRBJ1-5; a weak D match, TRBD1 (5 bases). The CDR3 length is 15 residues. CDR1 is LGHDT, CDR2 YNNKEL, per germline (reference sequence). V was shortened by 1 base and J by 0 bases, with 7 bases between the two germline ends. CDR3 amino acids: CASSQGTFSNQPQHF. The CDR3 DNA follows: TGTGCCAGCAGCCAAGGGACATTTAGCAATCAGCCCCAGCATTTT.

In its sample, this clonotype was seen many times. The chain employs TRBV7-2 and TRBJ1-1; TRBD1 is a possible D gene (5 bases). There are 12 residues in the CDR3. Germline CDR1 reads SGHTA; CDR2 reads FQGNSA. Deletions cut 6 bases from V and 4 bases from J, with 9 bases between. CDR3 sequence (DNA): TGTGCCAGCAGGTCCCAGGGCACTGAAGCTTTCTTT. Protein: CASRSQGTEAFF.

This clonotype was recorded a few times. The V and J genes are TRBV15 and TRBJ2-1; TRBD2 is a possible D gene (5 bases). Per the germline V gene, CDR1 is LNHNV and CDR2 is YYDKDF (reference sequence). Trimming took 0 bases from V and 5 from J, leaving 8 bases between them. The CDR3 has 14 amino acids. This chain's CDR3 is CATSRDGSNNEQFF. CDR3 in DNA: TGTGCCACCAGCAGAGATGGGAGCAACAATGAGCAGTTCTTC.

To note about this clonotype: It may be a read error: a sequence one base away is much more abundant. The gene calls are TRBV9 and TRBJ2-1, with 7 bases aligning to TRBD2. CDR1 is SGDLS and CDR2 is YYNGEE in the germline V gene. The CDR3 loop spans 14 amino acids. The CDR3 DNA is TGTGCCAGCAGCGCGAGCGGGATATTAAATGGGCAGTTCTTC. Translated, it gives CASSASGILNGQFF.

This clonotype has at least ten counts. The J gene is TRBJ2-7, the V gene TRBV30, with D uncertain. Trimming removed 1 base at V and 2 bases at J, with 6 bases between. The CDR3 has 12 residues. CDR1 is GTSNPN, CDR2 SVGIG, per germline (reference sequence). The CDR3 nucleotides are TGTGCCTGGAGTGGGAGTCCCTACGAGCAGTACTTC. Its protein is CAWSGSPYEQYF.

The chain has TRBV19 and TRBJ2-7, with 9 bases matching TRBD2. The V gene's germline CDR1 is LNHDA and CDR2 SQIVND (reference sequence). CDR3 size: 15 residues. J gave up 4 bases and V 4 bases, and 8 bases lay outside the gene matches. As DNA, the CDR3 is TGTGCCAGTAGTAATGGAATTGGACTAGCGTACGAGCAGTACTTC. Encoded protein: CASSNGIGLAYEQYF.

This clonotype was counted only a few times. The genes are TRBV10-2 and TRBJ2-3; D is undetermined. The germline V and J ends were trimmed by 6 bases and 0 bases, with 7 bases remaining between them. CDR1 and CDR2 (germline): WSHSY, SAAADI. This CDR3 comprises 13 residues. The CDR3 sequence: CASRTPSTDTQYF. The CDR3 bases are TGCGCCAGCAGGACCCCTAGCACAGATACGCAGTATTTT.

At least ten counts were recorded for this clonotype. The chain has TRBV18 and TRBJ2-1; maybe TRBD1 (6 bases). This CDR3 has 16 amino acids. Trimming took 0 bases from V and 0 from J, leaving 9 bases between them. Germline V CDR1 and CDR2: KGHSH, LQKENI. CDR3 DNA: TGTGCCAGCTCACCACCGGGACAAAGCTCCTACAATGAGCAGTTCTTC. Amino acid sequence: CASSPPGQSSYNEQFF.

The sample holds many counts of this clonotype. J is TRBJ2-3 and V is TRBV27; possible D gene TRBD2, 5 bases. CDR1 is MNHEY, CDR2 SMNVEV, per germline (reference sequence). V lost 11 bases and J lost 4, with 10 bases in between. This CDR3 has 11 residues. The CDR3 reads CAVEAADTQYF. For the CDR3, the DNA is TGTGCCGTGGAGGCCGCAGATACGCAGTATTTT.

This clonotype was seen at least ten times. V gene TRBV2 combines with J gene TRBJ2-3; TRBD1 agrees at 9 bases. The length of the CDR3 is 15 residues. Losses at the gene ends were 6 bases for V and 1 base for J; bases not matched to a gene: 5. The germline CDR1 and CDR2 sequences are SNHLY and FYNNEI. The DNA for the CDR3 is TGTGCCAGCAGCCGGACAGGGGTGCGCACAGATACGCAGTATTTT. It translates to CASSRTGVRTDTQYF. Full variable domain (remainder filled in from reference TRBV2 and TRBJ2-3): EPEVTQTPSHQVTQMGQEVILRCVPISNHLYFYWYRQILGQKVEFLVSFYNNEISEKSEIFDDQFSVERPDGSNFTLKIRSTKLEDSAMYFCASSRTGVRTDTQYFGPGTRLTVL.

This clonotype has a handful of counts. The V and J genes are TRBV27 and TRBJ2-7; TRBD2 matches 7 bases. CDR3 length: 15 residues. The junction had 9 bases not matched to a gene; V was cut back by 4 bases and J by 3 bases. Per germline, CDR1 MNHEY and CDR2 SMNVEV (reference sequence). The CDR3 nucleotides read TGTGCCAGCAGTTACGCGGGAGAAGGATTCTACGAGCAGTACTTC. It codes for CASSYAGEGFYEQYF.

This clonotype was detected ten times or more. CDR3 coding DNA: TGCAGCGTCCTGGCGGGGTCGGGGACTGAAGCTTTCTTT. Its translation is CSVLAGSGTEAFF. The chain combines TRBV29-1 with TRBJ1-1; D call uncertain. The length of the CDR3 is 13 residues. V dropped 6 bases and J dropped 5 bases, with 16 bases sitting between them. The V gene's germline CDR1 is SQVTM and CDR2 ANQGSEA.

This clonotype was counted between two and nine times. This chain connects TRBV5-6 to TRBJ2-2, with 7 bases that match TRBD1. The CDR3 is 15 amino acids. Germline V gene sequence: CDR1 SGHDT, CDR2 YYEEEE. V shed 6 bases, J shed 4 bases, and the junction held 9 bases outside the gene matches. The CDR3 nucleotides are TGTGCCAGCATTCTACAGGGGCCCTTCACCGGGGAGCTGTTTTTT. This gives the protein CASILQGPFTGELFF.

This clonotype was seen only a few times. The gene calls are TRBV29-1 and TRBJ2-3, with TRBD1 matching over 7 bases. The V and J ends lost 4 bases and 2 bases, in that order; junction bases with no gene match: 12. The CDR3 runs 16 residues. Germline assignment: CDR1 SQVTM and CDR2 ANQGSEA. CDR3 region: CSVGPRTGGSTDTQYF. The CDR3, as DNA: TGCAGCGTTGGACCAAGGACAGGAGGCTCCACAGATACGCAGTATTTT.

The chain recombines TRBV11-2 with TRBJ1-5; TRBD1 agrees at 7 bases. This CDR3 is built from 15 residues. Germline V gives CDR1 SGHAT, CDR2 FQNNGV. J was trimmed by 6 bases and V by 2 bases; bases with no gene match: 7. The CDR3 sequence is CASSLTRQGGQPQHF. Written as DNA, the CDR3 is TGTGCCAGCAGCTTAACCCGACAGGGAGGTCAGCCCCAGCATTTT.

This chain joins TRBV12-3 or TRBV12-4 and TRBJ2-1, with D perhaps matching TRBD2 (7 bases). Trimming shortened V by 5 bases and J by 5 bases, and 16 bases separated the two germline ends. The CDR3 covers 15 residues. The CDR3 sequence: CASSRRRGGDNEQFF. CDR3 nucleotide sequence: TGTGCCAGCAGTAGACGAAGAGGGGGGGACAATGAGCAGTTCTTC.

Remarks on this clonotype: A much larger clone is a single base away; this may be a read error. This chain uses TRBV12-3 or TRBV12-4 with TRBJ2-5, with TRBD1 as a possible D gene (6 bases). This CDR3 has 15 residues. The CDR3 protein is CASNLAGAIQETQYF. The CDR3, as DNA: TGTGCCAGCAATTTAGCAGGGGCCATACAAGAGACCCAGTACTTC.

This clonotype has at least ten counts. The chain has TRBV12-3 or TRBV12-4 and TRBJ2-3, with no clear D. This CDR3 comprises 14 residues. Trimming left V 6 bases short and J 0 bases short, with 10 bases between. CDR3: CASSLPPSTDTQYF. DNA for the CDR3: TGTGCCAGCAGCCTCCCACCCAGCACAGATACGCAGTATTTT.

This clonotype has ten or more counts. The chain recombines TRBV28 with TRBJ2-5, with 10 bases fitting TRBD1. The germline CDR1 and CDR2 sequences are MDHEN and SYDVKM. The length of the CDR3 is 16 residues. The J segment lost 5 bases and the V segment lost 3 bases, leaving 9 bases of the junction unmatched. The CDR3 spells CASSFVGTGARETQYF. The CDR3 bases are TGTGCCAGCAGTTTTGTAGGGACAGGGGCTAGGGAGACCCAGTACTTC.

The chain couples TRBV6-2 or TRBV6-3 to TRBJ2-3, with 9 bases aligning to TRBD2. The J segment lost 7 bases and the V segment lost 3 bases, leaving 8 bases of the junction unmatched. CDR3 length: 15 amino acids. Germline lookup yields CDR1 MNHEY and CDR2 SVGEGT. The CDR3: CASSYSAGGAHTQYF. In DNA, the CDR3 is TGTGCCAGCAGTTATTCAGCGGGAGGAGCTCATACGCAGTATTTT.

The CDR3 coding sequence is TGTGCCAGCAGTGCGACTACCCCCAATGAGCAGTTCTTC. Its translation is CASSATTPNEQFF. This chain connects TRBV12-3 or TRBV12-4 to TRBJ2-1; TRBD2 might be the D (5 bases). Deletions cut 5 bases from V and 6 bases from J, with 11 bases between. This CDR3 is 13 amino acids long.

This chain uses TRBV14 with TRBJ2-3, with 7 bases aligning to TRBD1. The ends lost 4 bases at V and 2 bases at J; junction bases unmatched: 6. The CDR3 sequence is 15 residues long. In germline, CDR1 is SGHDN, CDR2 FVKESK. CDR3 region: CASSRGQTNTDTQYF. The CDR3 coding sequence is TGTGCCAGCAGCCGGGGACAGACCAACACAGATACGCAGTATTTT.

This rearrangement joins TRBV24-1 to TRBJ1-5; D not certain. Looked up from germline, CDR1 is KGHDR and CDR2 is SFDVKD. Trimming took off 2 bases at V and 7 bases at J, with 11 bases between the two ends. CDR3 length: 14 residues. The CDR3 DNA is TGTGCCACCAGTGATTGGGGAAGCGGGCAGCCCCAGCATTTT. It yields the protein CATSDWGSGQPQHF.